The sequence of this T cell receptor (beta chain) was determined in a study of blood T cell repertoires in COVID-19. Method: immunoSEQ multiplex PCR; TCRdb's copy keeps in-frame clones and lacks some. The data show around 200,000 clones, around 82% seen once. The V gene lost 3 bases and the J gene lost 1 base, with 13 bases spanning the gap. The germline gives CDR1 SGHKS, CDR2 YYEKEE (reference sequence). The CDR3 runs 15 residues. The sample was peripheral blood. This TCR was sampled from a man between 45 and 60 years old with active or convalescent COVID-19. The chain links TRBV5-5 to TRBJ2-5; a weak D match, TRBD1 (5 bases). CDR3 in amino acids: CASSSLRTSQETQYF. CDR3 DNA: TGTGCCAGCAGCTCCCTACGGACAAGCCAAGAGACCCAGTACTTC. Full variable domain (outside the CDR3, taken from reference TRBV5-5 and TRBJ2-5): DAGVTQSPTHLIKTRGQQVTLRCSPISGHKSVSWYQQVLGQGPQFIFQYYEKEERGRGNFPDRFSARQFPNYSSELNVNALLLGDSALYLCASSSLRTSQETQYFGPGTRLLVL.